This paragraph covers one T cell receptor (beta chain) sequence. These data come from a study of T cell responses to AZD1222 COVID-19 vaccine. V gave up 2 bases and J gave up 5 bases, with 13 bases separating them. CDR1 and CDR2 (germline): SGHDT, YYEEEE. The CDR3 is made up of 15 amino acids. TCRdb's table, derived via immunoSEQ multiplex PCR, lists solely in-frame clones and lacks some. The repertoire includes roughly 130,000 clones, around 90% of them detected once, and approximately 2.8% sits in the top ten. The material sequenced was peripheral blood, taken on day 0 of AZD1222 vaccination. The sequence derives from an adult in good health. The chain has TRBV5-6 and TRBJ2-2; D is unclear. The CDR3 region has the DNA TGTGCCAGCAGCTTCTCCTTAGGCCGGACCGGGGAGCTGTTTTTT. Translation: CASSFSLGRTGELFF.